The 25 T cell receptor beta chains listed next were all sequenced from one sample in a study of tissue T cells after allogeneic stem cell transplantation. The time point is: mouse harvest day 7 after allogeneic transplant. The graft held 10^6 splenic CD5+ T cells and 10^7 T-cell-depleted bone marrow cells. Sequenced by immunoSEQ multiplex PCR; TCRdb stores in-frame clones only, minus some. The sample holds about 3,000 clones, 50% to 60% seen once. What was sequenced was gut tissue. These receptors all come from a female BALB/c mouse given C57BL/6 T cells with graft-versus-host disease after an allogeneic hematopoietic cell transplant.

This clone was seen a handful of times. The listed genes are named as in mouse. The CDR3 end falls 1 residue outside the read, so it is completed with the germline J gene. The chain links TRBV23 to TRBJ2-7. CDR1 is KGHTA and CDR2 is FQNQQP in the germline V gene. The CDR3 is 12 residues long. The CDR3 loop is CSSSQGAYEQYF. The part of the CDR3 DNA that was read is TGCTCCAGCAGTCAGGGGGCGTATGAACAGTAC.

Concerning this clone: Genes and germline are mouse. The sequenced fragment ends 1 residue before the CDR3 boundary, so the rest is inferred from the germline J gene. This rearrangement joins TRBV13-1 to TRBJ2-5; no clear D. The CDR3 loop spans 13 amino acids. V gave up 0 bases and J gave up 6 bases, with 8 bases separating them. Germline values: CDR1 NSHNY, CDR2 SYGAGN. CDR3 bases read: TGTGCCAGCAGTGATGCCTCCCCGGACACCCAGTAC. Encoded protein: CASSDASPDTQY. The whole CDR3 is CASSDASPDTQYF.

This clone was found a few times. Gene names follow the mouse nomenclature. The observed sequence ends 1 residue before the CDR3 terminus, with the missing tail filled in from the germline J gene. This chain joins TRBV23 and TRBJ2-7; TRBD1, the table's D call, lacks a check against the DNA. CDR1 is KGHTA, CDR2 FQNQQP, per germline. The CDR3 runs 13 residues. The covered CDR3 bases are TGCTCCAGCAGTCAATCAGAGGGGTATGAACAGTAC. This encodes CSSSQSEGYEQY. The whole CDR3 sequence is CSSSQSEGYEQYF.

The table lists this clone with a few counts. Each gene name is a mouse one. The read terminates 1 residue before the CDR3 end, so the remaining end is supplied by the germline J gene. This chain connects TRBV15 to TRBJ2-7; D is possibly TRBD2 (6 bases). The CDR3 contains 11 residues. V dropped 7 bases and J dropped 5 bases, with 9 bases sitting between them. Per germline, CDR1 SGHND and CDR2 FRSKSL. The CDR3 sequence is CASTRTDEQYF. The covered CDR3 bases are TGTGCCAGCACCCGGACTGATGAACAGTAC.

Judged by abundance, this clone is large. Genes and germline are mouse. The DNA ends 1 residue before the CDR3 does, and the rest of the CDR3 is filled in from the germline J gene. The chain carries TRBV3 and TRBJ2-7; D not certain. Trimming left V 0 bases short and J 4 bases short, with 7 bases between. Germline V lookup: CDR1 SNHLY, CDR2 FYNGKV (reference sequence). The CDR3 consists of 13 residues. CDR3 bases read: TGTGCCAGCAGCTTAGCCCCGGAATATGAACAGTAC. This gives the protein CASSLAPEYEQY. The full CDR3 reads CASSLAPEYEQYF.

To note about this clone: These gene names are mouse names. The read terminates 1 residue before the CDR3 end, so the remaining end is supplied by the germline J gene. V gene TRBV13-2 combines with J gene TRBJ1-6, with TRBD1 matching 9 bases. TRBJ1-6 is assigned to the ORF class and has an uncertain function. The CDR3 has 15 residues. Germline CDR1 is NNHNN and CDR2 is SYGAGS (reference sequence). J was trimmed by 7 bases and V by 3 bases; bases with no gene match: 5. The CDR3 sequence is CASGADRGRNSPLYF. The CDR3 bases that were read are TGTGCCAGCGGTGCGGACAGGGGTAGGAATTCGCCCCTCTAC.

This clone was counted a few times. Gene names and germline refer to mouse. The CDR3 end lies 1 residue beyond the end of the read and is filled in from the germline J gene. This sequence joins TRBV1 and TRBJ1-4, with a possible D match to TRBD1 (6 bases). The germline V gene encodes CDR1 NSQYPW and CDR2 LRSPGD (reference sequence). Trimming pared 2 bases from V and 7 bases from J, leaving 11 bases between. This CDR3 contains 14 residues. The CDR3 loop is CTCSAQGPPERLFF. The DNA read from the CDR3 is TGCACCTGCAGTGCACAGGGGCCACCCGAAAGATTATTT.

This clone was counted only a few times. Mouse gene names apply. The read gets to within 1 residue of the CDR3 end, and the germline J gene fills in the rest. V is TRBV1 and J is TRBJ2-7, with 8 bases that match TRBD1. With 3 bases clipped from V and 0 bases from J, the junction kept 1 base outside the gene matches. The CDR3 runs 14 residues. Germline V gene sequence: CDR1 NSQYPW, CDR2 LRSPGD (reference sequence). This CDR3 is CTCSAGTGSYEQYF. CDR3 DNA, as far as it was read: TGCACCTGCAGTGCTGGGACAGGCTCCTATGAACAGTAC.

For this clone: Genes and germline are mouse. The sequenced fragment ends 1 residue before the CDR3 boundary, so the rest is inferred from the germline J gene. The gene calls are TRBV26 and TRBJ2-7; D may be TRBD2 (6 bases). The V gene's germline CDR1 is KGHPV and CDR2 FQNQEV (reference sequence). V was pared by 0 bases and J by 3 bases, with 12 bases between. CDR3 length: 15 residues. The CDR3: CASSLSTAGVYEQYF. CDR3 DNA, as far as it was read: TGTGCCAGCAGTCTGTCGACGGCTGGGGTCTATGAACAGTAC. Looking up the rest from reference TRBV26 and TRBJ2-7 gives the full variable domain: NSKVIQTPRYLVKGQGQKAKMRCIPEKGHPVVFWYQQNKNNEFKFLINFQNQEVLQQIDMTEKRFSAECPSNSPCSLEIQSSEAGDSALYLCASSLSTAGVYEQYFGPGTRLTVL.

This clone was detected only once. Germline and genes here are mouse. The read halts 1 residue ahead of the CDR3 end, with the missing end drawn from the germline J gene. At the DNA level, this CDR3 is encoded by other sequences in the same sample as well. The gene calls are TRBV26 and TRBJ2-4; D is ambiguous. Trimming pared 2 bases from V and 0 bases from J, leaving 3 bases between. The CDR3 consists of 13 residues. CDR1 is KGHPV and CDR2 is FQNQEV in the germline V gene (reference sequence). The CDR3 DNA, read in part, is TGTGCCAGCAGTCTGGGAAGTCAAAACACCTTGTAC. Its translation: CASSLGSQNTLY. The complete CDR3 sequence is CASSLGSQNTLYF.

This clone was counted only a few times. Gene and germline names: mouse. The read gets to within 1 residue of the CDR3 end, and the germline J gene fills in the rest. The chain links TRBV12-1 to TRBJ1-2; D unresolved. Trimming pared 0 bases from V and 0 bases from J, leaving 7 bases between. The CDR3 is made up of 14 amino acids. CDR1 and CDR2 (germline): SGHSN, HYEKVE. The CDR3 DNA, read in part, is TGTGCCAGCTCTCTCGAGGGCGCAAACTCCGACTACACC. This encodes CASSLEGANSDYT. The full CDR3 protein reads CASSLEGANSDYTF. Complete variable domain (other parts from reference TRBV12-1 and TRBJ1-2): DSGVVQSPRHIIKEKGGRSVLTCIPISGHSNVVWYQQTLGKELKFLIQHYEKVERDKGFLPSRFSVQQFDDYHSEMNMSALELEDSAMYFCASSLEGANSDYTFGSGTRLLVI.

This clone has only a few counts. Germline and genes: mouse. The CDR3 goes on 1 residue after the read ends, and that part is filled in from the germline J gene. This rearrangement joins TRBV26 to TRBJ1-3; D is unresolved. Germline V gene lookup returns CDR1 KGHPV and CDR2 FQNQEV (reference sequence). With 7 bases removed from V and 0 bases from J, the gap between germline ends came to 7 bases. CDR3 size: 13 residues. The CDR3: CASTSNSGNTLYF. The sequenced CDR3 bases are TGTGCCAGCACATCTAATTCTGGAAATACGCTCTAT.

Note on this clone: Gene names denote mouse genes. Read data end 1 residue before the CDR3 end; the end is taken from the germline J gene. The genes are TRBV13-3 and TRBJ2-5, with TRBD2 matching 8 bases. Germline V gene sequence: CDR1 NNHDY, CDR2 SYVADS. The CDR3 runs 16 residues. V lost 3 bases, J lost 0 bases, and 6 bases stayed unmatched. CDR3 region: CASSAGLGINQDTQYF. Incomplete CDR3 DNA: TGTGCCAGCAGTGCTGGACTGGGCATTAACCAAGACACCCAGTAC.

This clone was detected only a few times. Gene names denote mouse genes. The CDR3 end is not reached by the read, which stops 1 residue before it; the germline J gene fills it in. The genes are TRBV26 and TRBJ2-3, with 8 bases aligning to TRBD2. This CDR3 has 15 residues. Trimming at V came to 2 bases and at J to 3 bases, leaving 4 bases not matched to a gene. Germline V CDR1 and CDR2: KGHPV, FQNQEV (reference sequence). Incomplete CDR3 DNA: TGTGCCAGCAGTCTGCTCTGGGGGGCCGCAGAAACGCTGTAT. The encoded protein is CASSLLWGAAETLY. The entire CDR3 is CASSLLWGAAETLYF.

Turning to this clone: Gene names follow the mouse nomenclature. The CDR3 extends 1 residue past the end of the read, so its final part is completed from the germline J gene. V usage is TRBV5 and J usage is TRBJ2-1, with D possibly matching TRBD1 (6 bases). The V and J ends lost 4 bases and 1 base respectively, with 11 bases between them. This CDR3 contains 15 residues. CDR1 is LGHNA, CDR2 YNLKQL, per germline (reference sequence). CDR3 DNA (partial): TGTGCCAGCAGCCTGGAGGGACAAAACTATGCTGAGCAGTTC. Its translation is CASSLEGQNYAEQF. In full, the CDR3 reads CASSLEGQNYAEQFF.

A word on this clone: Mouse gene names and germline throughout. The CDR3 end falls 1 residue outside the read, so it is completed with the germline J gene. V and J are TRBV23 and TRBJ2-1; TRBD2 is taken as the D call from the table, unchecked against the DNA. The CDR3 extends over 15 amino acids. The germline CDR1 and CDR2 sequences are KGHTA and FQNQQP. The CDR3 reads CSSSHRDWGYAEQFF. The sequenced part of the CDR3 DNA is TGCTCCAGCAGTCATCGGGACTGGGGCTATGCTGAGCAGTTC.

A few counts support this clone. Mouse gene names and germline throughout. Sequencing ends 1 residue short of the CDR3 end; the germline J gene provides the rest. The gene calls are TRBV26 and TRBJ2-7; D perhaps matches TRBD1 (6 bases). Germline V lookup: CDR1 KGHPV, CDR2 FQNQEV (reference sequence). V lost 0 bases and J lost 7, with 13 bases in between. CDR3 length: 14 residues. The sequenced part of the CDR3 DNA is TGTGCCAGCAGTCTGTCGGGCAGGGGAGGGGAACAGTAC. Protein: CASSLSGRGGEQY. The complete CDR3 reads CASSLSGRGGEQYF.

Comment on this clone: Genes and germline come from the mouse. The DNA ends 1 residue before the CDR3 does, and the rest of the CDR3 is filled in from the germline J gene. The chain has TRBV23 and TRBJ2-3; the D call of TRBD2 is as the table states it, not checked on the DNA. The CDR3 runs to 17 residues. Germline CDR1 KGHTA, CDR2 FQNQQP. CDR3 amino acids: CSSSQGLGGLSAETLYF. Partial CDR3 DNA: TGCTCCAGCAGTCAAGGACTGGGGGGGCTTAGTGCAGAAACGCTGTAT.

On this clone itself: The gene names here belong to mouse. Other DNA sequences from this sample encode an identical CDR3 as well. The CDR3: CASSPGQHTEVFF. The CDR3 DNA, read in part, is TGTGCCAGCAGCCCGGGACAGCACACAGAAGTCTTC. V usage is TRBV26 and J usage is TRBJ1-1; TRBD1 matches 7 bases. The read ends 1 residue early relative to the CDR3; the germline J gene fills the gap. CDR1 and CDR2 from the germline V gene are KGHPV and FQNQEV (reference sequence). The CDR3 has 13 residues. The junction had 4 bases not matched to a gene; V was cut back by 6 bases and J by 3 bases.

Comment on this clone: Mouse gene names and germline throughout. The sequenced fragment ends 1 residue before the CDR3 boundary, so the rest is inferred from the germline J gene. The V call is TRBV26, the J call TRBJ1-1, with unresolved D. The CDR3 consists of 11 residues. CDR1 is KGHPV, CDR2 FQNQEV, per germline (reference sequence). V shed 3 bases and J shed 4 bases, with 3 bases lying between them. Incomplete CDR3 DNA: TGTGCCAGCAGTCTTGGCACAGAAGTCTTC. It yields the protein CASSLGTEVF. The whole CDR3 protein reads CASSLGTEVFF.

In regard to this clone: Gene and germline names: mouse. The read comes to an end 1 residue before the CDR3 does, leaving the germline J gene to fill in the end. V usage is TRBV13-2 and J usage is TRBJ2-3; D is ambiguous. The CDR3 runs 12 residues. V was trimmed by 0 bases and J by 4 bases, leaving 3 bases between them. Germline V gives CDR1 NNHNN, CDR2 SYGAGS (reference sequence). CDR3 region: CASGDAPETLYF. CDR3 DNA (partial): TGTGCCAGCGGTGATGCACCAGAAACGCTGTAT.

With respect to this clone: The genes and germline here are from mouse. The missing CDR3 end, 1 residue past where the read stops, is filled in from the germline J gene. The rearrangement links TRBV13-1 to TRBJ2-2; TRBD2 matches at 7 bases. The germline gives CDR1 NSHNY, CDR2 SYGAGN. After removal of 2 bases from V and 1 base from J, the junction contained 2 bases not matched to a gene. The CDR3 runs to 15 residues. The chain's CDR3 is CASSEDWENTGQLYF. CDR3 DNA, as far as it was read: TGTGCCAGCAGTGAAGACTGGGAAAACACCGGGCAGCTCTAC.

On this clone itself: Genes and germline are mouse. The read halts 1 residue ahead of the CDR3 end, with the missing end drawn from the germline J gene. This sequence joins TRBV19 and TRBJ1-2; 10 nucleotides agree with TRBD1. Looked up from germline, CDR1 is FNHDT and CDR2 is SITEND (reference sequence). J lost 4 bases, V lost 6 bases, and 3 bases had no gene match. The CDR3 covers 13 residues. CDR3 DNA (partial): TGTGCCAGCATGACAGGGGGCTGCTCCGACTACACC. Its translation is CASMTGGCSDYT. The full-length CDR3 reads as CASMTGGCSDYTF.

Of note for this clone: Mouse gene names and germline throughout. The CDR3 end is not reached by the read, which stops 1 residue before it; the germline J gene fills it in. The chain combines TRBV14 with TRBJ2-4; possibly TRBD2 for D (7 bases). Germline CDR1 reads SGHDT; CDR2 reads FRDEAV. This CDR3 comprises 14 residues. Trimming removed 5 bases at V and 1 base at J, with 11 bases between. CDR3 region: CASSLWGRQNTLYF. The covered CDR3 bases are TGTGCCAGCAGCCTCTGGGGGCGTCAAAACACCTTGTAC.

This clone appeared a few times. Gene labels here are mouse ones. The read ends 1 residue before the CDR3 terminus; that terminus is restored from the germline J gene. J is TRBJ1-3 and V is TRBV26; no definite D call. The ends were cut back, 2 bases at V and 0 bases at J, with 8 bases in the middle. The CDR3 is 15 residues long. The germline gives CDR1 KGHPV, CDR2 FQNQEV (reference sequence). CDR3 bases read: TGTGCCAGCAGTCTGAGCATCAATTCTGGAAATACGCTCTAT. It is translated as CASSLSINSGNTLY. The whole CDR3 sequence is CASSLSINSGNTLYF.